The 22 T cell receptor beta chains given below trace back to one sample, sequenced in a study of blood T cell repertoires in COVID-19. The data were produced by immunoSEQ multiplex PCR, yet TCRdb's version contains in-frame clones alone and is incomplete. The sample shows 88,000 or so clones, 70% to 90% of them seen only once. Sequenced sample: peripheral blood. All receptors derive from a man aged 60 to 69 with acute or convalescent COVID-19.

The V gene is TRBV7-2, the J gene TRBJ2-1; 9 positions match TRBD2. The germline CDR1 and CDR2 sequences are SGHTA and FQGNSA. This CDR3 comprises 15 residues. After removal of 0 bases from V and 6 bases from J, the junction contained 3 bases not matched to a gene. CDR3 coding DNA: TGTGCCAGCAGCTTAGCGACTAGCGGACTCAATGAGCAGTTCTTC. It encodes CASSLATSGLNEQFF.

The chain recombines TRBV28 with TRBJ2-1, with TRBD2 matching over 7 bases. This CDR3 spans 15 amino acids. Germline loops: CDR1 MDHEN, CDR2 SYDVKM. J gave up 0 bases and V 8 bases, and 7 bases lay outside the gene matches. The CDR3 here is CASESSGSSYNEQFF. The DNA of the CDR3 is TGTGCCAGCGAGTCTAGCGGTAGCTCCTACAATGAGCAGTTCTTC.

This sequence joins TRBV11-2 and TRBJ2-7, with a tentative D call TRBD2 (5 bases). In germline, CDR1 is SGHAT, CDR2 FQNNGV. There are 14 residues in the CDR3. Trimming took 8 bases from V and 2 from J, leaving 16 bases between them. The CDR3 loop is CASHPPGETYEQYF. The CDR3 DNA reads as TGTGCCAGCCATCCCCCCGGGGAGACCTACGAGCAGTACTTC. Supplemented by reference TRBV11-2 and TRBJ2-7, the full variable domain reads EAGVAQSPRYKIIEKRQSVAFWCNPISGHATLYWYQQILGQGPKLLIQFQNNGVVDDSQLPKDRFSAERLKGVDSTLKIQPAKLEDSAVYLCASHPPGETYEQYFGPGTRLTVT.

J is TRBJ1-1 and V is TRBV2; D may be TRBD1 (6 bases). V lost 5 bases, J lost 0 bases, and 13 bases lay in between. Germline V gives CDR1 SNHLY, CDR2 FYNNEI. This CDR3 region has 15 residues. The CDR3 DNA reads TGTGCCAGCAGTCAAGAGAACAGGGTGAACACTGAAGCTTTCTTT. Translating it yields CASSQENRVNTEAFF.

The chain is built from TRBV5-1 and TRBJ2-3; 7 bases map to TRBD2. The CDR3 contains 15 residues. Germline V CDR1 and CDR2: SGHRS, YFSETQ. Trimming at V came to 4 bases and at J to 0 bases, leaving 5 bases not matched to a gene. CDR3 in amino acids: CASSPGLQSTDTQYF. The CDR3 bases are TGCGCCAGCAGCCCGGGACTACAAAGCACAGATACGCAGTATTTT. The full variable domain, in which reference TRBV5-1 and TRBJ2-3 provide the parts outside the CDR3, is KAGVTQTPRYLIKTRGQQVTLSCSPISGHRSVSWYQQTPGQGLQFLFEYFSETQRNKGNFPGRFSGRQFSNSRSEMNVSTLELGDSALYLCASSPGLQSTDTQYFGPGTRLTVL.

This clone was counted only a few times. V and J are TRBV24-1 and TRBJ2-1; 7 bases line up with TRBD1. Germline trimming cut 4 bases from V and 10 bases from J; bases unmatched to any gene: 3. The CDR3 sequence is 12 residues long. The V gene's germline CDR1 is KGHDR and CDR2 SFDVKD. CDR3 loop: CATSDQTGEQFF. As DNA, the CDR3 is TGTGCCACCAGTGACCAGACAGGGGAGCAGTTCTTC.

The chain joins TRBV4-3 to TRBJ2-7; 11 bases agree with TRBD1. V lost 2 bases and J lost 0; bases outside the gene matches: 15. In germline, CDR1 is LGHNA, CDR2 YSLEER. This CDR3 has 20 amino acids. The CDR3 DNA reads TGCGCCAGCAGCCAAAATGACGGACAGGGGGCTTTGGGTATCTCCTACGAGCAGTACTTC. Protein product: CASSQNDGQGALGISYEQYF.

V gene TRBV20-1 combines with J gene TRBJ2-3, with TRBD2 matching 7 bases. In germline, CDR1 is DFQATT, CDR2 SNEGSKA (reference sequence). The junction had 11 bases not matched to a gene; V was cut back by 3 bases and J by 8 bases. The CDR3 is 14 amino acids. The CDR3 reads CSASGLEVAATQYF. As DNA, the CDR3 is TGCAGTGCTAGTGGACTAGAAGTCGCGGCTACGCAGTATTTT.

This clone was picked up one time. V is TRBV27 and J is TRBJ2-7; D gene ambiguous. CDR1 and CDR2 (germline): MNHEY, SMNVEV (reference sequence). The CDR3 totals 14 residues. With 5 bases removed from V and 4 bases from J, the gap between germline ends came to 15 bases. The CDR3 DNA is TGTGCCAGCAGTCCTCTGGTTCGTCGGTACGAGCAGTACTTC. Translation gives CASSPLVRRYEQYF.

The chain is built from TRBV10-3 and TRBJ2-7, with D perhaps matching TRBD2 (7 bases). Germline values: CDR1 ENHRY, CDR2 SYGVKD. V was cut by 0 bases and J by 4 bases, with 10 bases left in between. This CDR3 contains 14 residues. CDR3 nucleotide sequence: TGTGCCATCAGTGAGTCGAGGGGGGGTTACGAGCAGTACTTC. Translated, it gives CAISESRGGYEQYF.

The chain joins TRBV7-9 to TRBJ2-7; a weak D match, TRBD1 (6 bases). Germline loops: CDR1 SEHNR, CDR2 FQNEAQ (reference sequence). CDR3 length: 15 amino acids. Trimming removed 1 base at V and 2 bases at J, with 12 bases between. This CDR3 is CASSLVGGRPYEQYF. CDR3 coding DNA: TGTGCCAGCAGCTTAGTAGGGGGAAGGCCCTACGAGCAGTACTTC.

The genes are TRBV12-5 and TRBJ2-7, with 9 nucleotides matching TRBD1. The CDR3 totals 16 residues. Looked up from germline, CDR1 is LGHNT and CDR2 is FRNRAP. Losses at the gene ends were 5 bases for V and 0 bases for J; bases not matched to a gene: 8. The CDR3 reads CASGPGTGPSSYEQYF. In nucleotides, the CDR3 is TGTGCTAGTGGTCCCGGGACAGGGCCGAGCTCCTACGAGCAGTACTTC.

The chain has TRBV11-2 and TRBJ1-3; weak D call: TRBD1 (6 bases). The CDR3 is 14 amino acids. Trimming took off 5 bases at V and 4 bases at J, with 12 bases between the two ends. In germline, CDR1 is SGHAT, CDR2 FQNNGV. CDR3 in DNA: TGTGCCAGCAGCCTTCGGACAGACGGAAACACCATATATTTT. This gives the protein CASSLRTDGNTIYF.

The CDR3 reads CASSLDGTSLDEQFF. The CDR3 DNA is TGTGCCAGCAGCTTAGACGGGACTAGTTTAGATGAGCAGTTCTTC. The rearrangement uses TRBV7-9 and TRBJ2-1; 8 positions agree with TRBD2. Germline V gene lookup returns CDR1 SEHNR and CDR2 FQNEAQ (reference sequence). CDR3 size: 15 residues. With 1 base clipped from V and 8 bases from J, the junction kept 7 bases outside the gene matches. Using reference TRBV7-9 and TRBJ2-1 for the parts outside the CDR3, the full variable domain is DTGVSQNPRHKITKRGQNVTFRCDPISEHNRLYWYRQTLGQGPEFLTYFQNEAQLEKSRLLSDRFSAERPKGSFSTLEIQRTEQGDSAMYLCASSLDGTSLDEQFFGPGTRLTVL.

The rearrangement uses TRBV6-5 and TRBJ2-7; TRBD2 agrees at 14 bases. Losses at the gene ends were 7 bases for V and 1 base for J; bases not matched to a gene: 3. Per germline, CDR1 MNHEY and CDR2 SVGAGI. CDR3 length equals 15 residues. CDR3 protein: CASMTSGRGSYEQYF. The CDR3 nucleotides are TGTGCCAGCATGACTAGCGGGAGGGGGTCCTACGAGCAGTACTTC.

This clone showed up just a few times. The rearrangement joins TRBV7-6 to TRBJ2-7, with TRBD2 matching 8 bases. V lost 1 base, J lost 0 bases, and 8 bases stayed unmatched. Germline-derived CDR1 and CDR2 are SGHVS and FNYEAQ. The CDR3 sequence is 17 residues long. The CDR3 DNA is TGTGCCAGCAGCTTAGTTGGTACTAGCGGTAGCTCCTACGAGCAGTACTTC. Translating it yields CASSLVGTSGSSYEQYF.

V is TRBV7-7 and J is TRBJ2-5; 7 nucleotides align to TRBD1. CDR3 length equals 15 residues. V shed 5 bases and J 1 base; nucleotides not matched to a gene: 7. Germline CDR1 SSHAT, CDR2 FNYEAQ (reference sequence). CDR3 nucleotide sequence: TGTGCCAGCAGCCCGGACAGGCCATTCCAAGAGACCCAGTACTTC. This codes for CASSPDRPFQETQYF. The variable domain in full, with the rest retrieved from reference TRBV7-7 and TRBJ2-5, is GAGVSQSPRYKVTKRGQDVTLRCDPISSHATLYWYQQALGQGPEFLTYFNYEAQPDKSGLPSDRFSAERPEGSISTLTIQRTEQRDSAMYRCASSPDRPFQETQYFGPGTRLLVL.

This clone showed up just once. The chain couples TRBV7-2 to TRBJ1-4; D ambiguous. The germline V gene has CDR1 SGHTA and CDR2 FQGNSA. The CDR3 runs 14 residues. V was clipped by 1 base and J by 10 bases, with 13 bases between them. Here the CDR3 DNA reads TGTGCCAGCAGCTTAGAAGTGGAGAGTGCAAAACTGTTTTTT. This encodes CASSLEVESAKLFF.

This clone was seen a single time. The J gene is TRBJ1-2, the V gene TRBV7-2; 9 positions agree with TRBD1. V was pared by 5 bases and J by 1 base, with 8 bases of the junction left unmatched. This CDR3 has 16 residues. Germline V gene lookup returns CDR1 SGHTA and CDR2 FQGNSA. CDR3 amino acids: CASSPTGTGINYGYTF. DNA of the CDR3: TGTGCCAGCAGCCCTACCGGGACAGGGATTAACTATGGCTACACCTTC.

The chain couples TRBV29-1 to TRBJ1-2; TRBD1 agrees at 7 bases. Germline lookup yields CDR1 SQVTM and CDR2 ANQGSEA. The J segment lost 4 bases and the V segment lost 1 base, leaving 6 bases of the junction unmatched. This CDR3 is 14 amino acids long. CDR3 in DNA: TGCAGCGTTGAAGCCCCAGGACAGGTCTATGGCTACACCTTC. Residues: CSVEAPGQVYGYTF.

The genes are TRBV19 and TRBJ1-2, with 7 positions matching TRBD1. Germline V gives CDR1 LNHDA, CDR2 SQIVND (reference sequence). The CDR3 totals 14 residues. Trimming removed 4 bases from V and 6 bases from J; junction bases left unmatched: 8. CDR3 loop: CASSTSTDRDGYTF. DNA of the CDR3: TGTGCCAGTAGTACATCAACCGACAGGGATGGCTACACCTTC. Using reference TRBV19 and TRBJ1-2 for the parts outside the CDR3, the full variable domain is DGGITQSPKYLFRKEGQNVTLSCEQNLNHDAMYWYRQDPGQGLRLIYYSQIVNDFQKGDIAEGYSVSREKKESFPLTVTSAQKNPTAFYLCASSTSTDRDGYTFGSGTRLTVV.

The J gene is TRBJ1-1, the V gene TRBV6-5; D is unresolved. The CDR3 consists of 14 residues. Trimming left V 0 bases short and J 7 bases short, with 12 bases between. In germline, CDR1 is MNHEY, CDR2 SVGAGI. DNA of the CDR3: TGTGCCAGCAGTTACTCGCGGGGATCGTTTGAAGCTTTCTTT. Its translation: CASSYSRGSFEAFF.